The rows below give T cell receptor beta chains drawn from one sample of a study of T cell responses to AZD1222 COVID-19 vaccine. Here immunoSEQ multiplex PCR was the method, and the copy in TCRdb shows in-frame clones only, minus some. Seen here are roughly 100,000 clones, approximately 88% observed once, and the top ten hold around 4%. Sequencing used peripheral blood, obtained on day 0 of AZD1222 vaccination. Every receptor here comes from an adult in good health. Both conserved end residues are part of each CDR3. The order of the fields is V gene, clone size, J gene, D gene, CDR3 protein, CDR3 DNA. D genes are given only for firm matches. Expanded clones get a size class; other rows say once, few or many, or leave the size out.

>TRBV5-5|.|TRBJ2-2|TRBD2
CASSLPKAGGPSSGELFF
TGTGCCAGCAGCTTGCCCAAAGCGGGGGGGCCGAGTAGCGGGGAGCTGTTTTTT
>TRBV9|.|TRBJ1-2|.
CASSRGSNGYTF
TGTGCCAGCAGCAGGGGCAGTAATGGCTACACCTTC
>TRBV5-5|.|TRBJ2-7|.
CASSLTGAPYEQYF
TGTGCCAGCAGCTTGACGGGGGCACCCTACGAGCAGTACTTC
>TRBV3-1/TRBV3-2|.|TRBJ2-7|TRBD1
CASSRRDSRFYEQYF
TGTGCCAGCAGCCGCCGGGACAGCCGATTCTACGAGCAGTACTTC
>TRBV19|once|TRBJ1-2|.
CASSIGPGMGGYTF
TGTGCCAGTAGTATAGGCCCAGGGATGGGTGGCTACACCTTC
>TRBV5-6|.|TRBJ1-5|.
CASSLAGYNQPQHF
TGTGCCAGCAGCTTGGCAGGGTACAATCAGCCCCAGCATTTT
>TRBV6-5|.|TRBJ2-6|TRBD1
CAVGQGVSGANVLTF
TGTGCCGTGGGACAGGGGGTCTCTGGGGCCAACGTCCTGACTTTC
>TRBV5-4|.|TRBJ2-7|TRBD1
CASGSRDRLDYEQYF
TGTGCCAGCGGCTCCCGGGACAGACTCGACTACGAGCAGTACTTC
>TRBV28|.|TRBJ1-2|TRBD1
CASSLFPGQPEGTGRYGYTF
TGTGCCAGCAGTTTGTTTCCGGGACAGCCAGAAGGGACGGGGAGGTATGGCTACACCTTC
>TRBV6-1|.|TRBJ1-1|TRBD1
CASSEGRGRTEAFF
TGTGCCAGCAGTGAAGGGAGGGGGCGAACTGAAGCTTTCTTT
>TRBV7-2|.|TRBJ1-6|.
CASSYRGLSSYNSPLHF
TGTGCCAGCAGCTATAGGGGCCTCAGCTCCTATAATTCACCCCTCCACTTT
>TRBV14|.|TRBJ1-2|.
CASSQEAGRGYGYTF
TGTGCCAGCAGCCAAGAGGCAGGGAGGGGCTATGGCTACACCTTC
>TRBV6-5|.|TRBJ2-1|.
CASRKSGTYNEQFF
TGTGCCAGCAGAAAATCCGGGACTTACAATGAGCAGTTCTTC
>TRBV24-1|.|TRBJ2-1|.
CATGPSKPGNEQFF
TGTGCCACCGGGCCTTCAAAGCCGGGCAATGAGCAGTTCTTC
>TRBV7-6|.|TRBJ2-7|TRBD2
CASSRGLAGSSYEQYF
TGTGCCAGCAGCCGAGGACTAGCGGGGAGCTCCTACGAGCAGTACTTC
>TRBV7-2|once|TRBJ2-5|.
CASSAGLLRETQYF
TGTGCCAGCAGCGCCGGACTACTCCGGGAGACCCAGTACTTC
>TRBV19|.|TRBJ1-5|.
CASSASIPNREIQPQHF
TGTGCCAGTAGTGCAAGCATACCGAACAGGGAGATCCAGCCCCAGCATTTT
>TRBV30|.|TRBJ1-2|TRBD1
CALHRGAGGYTF
TGTGCCTTACACAGGGGCGCAGGTGGCTACACCTTC
>TRBV18|once|TRBJ1-1|.
CASSPSRGGTEAFF
TGTGCCAGCTCACCATCAAGGGGAGGCACTGAAGCTTTCTTT
>TRBV5-4|few|TRBJ2-1|.
CASAAGFGRNNEQFF
TGTGCCAGCGCGGCAGGGTTTGGTAGAAACAATGAGCAGTTCTTC
>TRBV28|.|TRBJ2-5|.
CASIGAAETQYF
TGTGCCAGCATAGGGGCGGCGGAGACCCAGTACTTC
>TRBV4-1|once|TRBJ2-5|TRBD2
CASSQHPSGGRETQYF
TGCGCCAGCAGCCAACACCCTAGCGGGGGGCGAGAGACCCAGTACTTC
>TRBV7-2|once|TRBJ2-3|TRBD2
CASSTPSGVSTDTQYF
TGTGCCAGCAGTACCCCTAGCGGAGTTAGCACAGATACGCAGTATTTT
>TRBV21-1|.|TRBJ2-5|.
CAGQEDSGQQETQYF
TGTGCCGGACAGGAAGATAGCGGACAACAAGAGACCCAGTACTTC
>TRBV6-5|few|TRBJ2-7|.
CASSTRGEHEQYF
TGTGCCAGCAGTACCAGGGGGGAACACGAGCAGTACTTC
>TRBV7-8|.|TRBJ2-5|.
CASSLGVETQYF
TGTGCCAGCAGCTTAGGGGTAGAGACCCAGTACTTC
>TRBV5-6|.|TRBJ1-2|TRBD1
CASSSTGEGYGYTF
TGTGCCAGCAGCTCGACAGGGGAGGGCTATGGCTACACCTTC
>TRBV27|.|TRBJ2-5|.
CASSFTRFETQYF
TGTGCCAGCAGTTTCACTAGGTTTGAGACCCAGTACTTC
>TRBV3-1/TRBV3-2|.|TRBJ1-2|.
CASSQGDGYTF
TGTGCCAGCAGCCAGGGGGATGGCTACACCTTC
>TRBV7-9|once|TRBJ2-7|TRBD2
CASSPTSGGPYEQYF
TGTGCCAGCAGCCCGACTAGCGGGGGTCCCTACGAGCAGTACTTC
>TRBV7-8|.|TRBJ2-7|TRBD1
CASSLQTGGFEYEQYF
TGTGCCAGCAGCTTACAGACAGGGGGCTTTGAGTACGAGCAGTACTTC
>TRBV7-8|.|TRBJ2-5|.
CASSRTPEGETQYF
TGTGCCAGCAGCCGGACACCGGAGGGGGAGACCCAGTACTTC